The present T cell receptor (beta chain) was sequenced within a study of blood T cell repertoires in COVID-19 (dated by TCRdb to the early 2020s). Regarding the study in general: Samples from collaborators originated in the United States, Italy and Spain and spanned both the acute and convalescent phases of COVID-19. Subjects who had been exposed to COVID-19, were actively infected with it, or had recovered from it provided the deeply sampled blood TCRbeta repertoires that made up the dataset. The sample metadata nearly always contained a de-identified subject ID, COVID-19 status, age in years and sex. Samples came from the ongoing ImmuneRACE study (first 160 participants) plus 1,254 subjects from 6 global collaborators. The prospective study material was composed of cDNA or gDNA derived from T cells, B-cell-depleted T cells, or PBMCs. The repertoires were made available in a free public database intended to serve as a resource for research on the immune response to SARS-CoV-2. Where HLA class I and class II types were available, the types were taken from metadata supplied by the sample provider, not from assay-based typing. Beyond this particular receptor, the publication reports: The quantity of clinical and demographic metadata differed by source and by participant and was supplied without curation.

The CDR3 spans 13 residues, from the cysteine through the phenylalanine. The DNA shown is the 39-base CDR3, in frame from base 1. V and J are truncated by 5 bases and 0 bases respectively, leaving an intervening sequence of 5 bases. This clone was found once. The antigen this receptor binds is unknown. Within one base of it there is no much larger clone, and no base qualities were kept. The immunoSEQ Assay, a bias-controlled multiplex PCR, was used to amplify TCRbeta CDR3 regions from genomic DNA. The authors' pipeline ran thus. Within the assay, amplification of reference gene primers was used to estimate how many nucleated cells each sample contained. To quantify the absolute abundance of each unique TCRbeta CDR3 rearrangement, sequence reads were collapsed and filtered. For each sample, productive Simpson clonality was calculated by taking the square root of Simpson's diversity index across productive rearrangements. Entries here come from immuneACCESS through TCRdb and include only in-frame sequences with V and J called. Some clones fail to appear in such tables; in the studies checked, an unresolved V gene covers under half of the shortfall, and the cause of the remainder is unknown. The D gene and trimming were derived from the DNA, and the V and J assignments and clone size from that table. The sample records 7,000 to 9,500 clones, roughly 84% of which are singletons. The ten largest clones capture about 10% of the sample.

Collaborating institutions collected whole blood in K2EDTA tubes following their own protocols. For TCRbeta analysis, collaborators shipped samples in one of three forms: frozen whole blood, isolated PBMCs, or DNA extracted from either of those sample types. Sample: peripheral blood. This TCR came from a human donor in a cohort sampled during active COVID-19. The rearrangement joined TRBV12-3 or TRBV12-4 to TRBJ1-3; no confident D gene assignment can be made. The DNA reads TGTGCCAGCAGTCCGAGCTCTGGAAACACCATATATTTT. Translated, it reads CASSPSSGNTIYF.